Below, 10 T cell receptor beta chains from the same sample are listed, as sequenced in a study of Graves' ophthalmopathy and Graves' hyperthyroidism. RNA transcripts yielded amplified TCR beta CDR3 regions. Following a first-round RT-PCR that used HTBI primers, a second-round multiplex PCR was carried out. TCRdb fed the multiplex PCR reads into MiXCR, producing one record per CDR3 protein. The table lists a few hundred thousand distinct CDR3 sequences, approximately 16% of them singletons, with roughly 1.5% in the top ten. The sequenced sample consisted of peripheral blood. The receptors come from a woman in her late teens or twenties with Graves' ophthalmopathy.

This clonotype was observed many times. The rearrangement uses TRBV7-2 and TRBJ2-5, with 8 bases lining up with TRBD2. There are 16 residues in the CDR3. With 5 bases clipped from V and 4 bases from J, the junction kept 12 bases outside the gene matches. From germline, CDR1 is SGHTA and CDR2 FQGNSA. CDR3 bases: TGTGCCAGCAGCCCAATTGCTTCTAGCGGGCGAGAGACCCAGTACTTC. Translating it yields CASSPIASSGRETQYF.

This clonotype came up many times. The V and J genes are TRBV20-1 and TRBJ1-2, with TRBD1 identical over 8 bases. Trimming at V came to 0 bases and at J to 8 bases, leaving 14 bases not matched to a gene. This CDR3 contains 16 residues. CDR1 and CDR2 (germline): DFQATT, SNEGSKA (reference sequence). CDR3 sequence: CSARDIRTGKRSGYTF. CDR3 DNA sequence: TGCAGTGCTAGAGATATCCGGACAGGGAAGAGGTCGGGCTACACCTTC.

This clonotype was detected ten times or more. J is TRBJ1-3 and V is TRBV7-2; D uncertain. The CDR3 extends over 15 amino acids. Germline assignment: CDR1 SGHTA and CDR2 FQGNSA. V was shortened by 5 bases and J by 0 bases, with 11 bases between the two germline ends. CDR3 sequence: CASSRGRHSGNTIYF. In nucleotides, the CDR3 is TGTGCCAGCAGCCGAGGACGGCACTCTGGAAACACCATATATTTT.

This clonotype was recorded many times. The chain uses TRBV6-2 or TRBV6-3 and TRBJ1-5; D remains ambiguous. With 0 bases removed from V and 0 bases from J, the gap between germline ends came to 3 bases. Germline values: CDR1 MNHEY, CDR2 SVGEGT. The CDR3 runs 14 residues. The CDR3 coding sequence is TGTGCCAGCAGTTACTCGCCTAGCAATCAGCCCCAGCATTTT. This sequence encodes CASSYSPSNQPQHF.

The chain links TRBV24-1 to TRBJ1-1; possible D gene TRBD1, 5 bases. Deletions cut 5 bases from V and 8 bases from J, with 14 bases between. The germline CDR1 and CDR2 sequences are KGHDR and SFDVKD. CDR3 length equals 13 residues. Here the CDR3 DNA reads TGTGCCACCAGTGCCTCGGGGCAGTCAGAAGCTTTCTTT. Amino acids: CATSASGQSEAFF.

This clonotype was detected many times. In DNA, the CDR3 is TGTGCCACCAAGTGGAGCGGGGCCTCCTACGAGCAGTACTTC. Encoded protein: CATKWSGASYEQYF. V and J are TRBV6-2 or TRBV6-3 and TRBJ2-7; 7 bases line up with TRBD2. The CDR3 runs to 14 residues. Looked up from germline, CDR1 is MNHEY and CDR2 is SVGEGT. J lost 0 bases, V lost 10 bases, and 9 bases had no gene match.

The chain has TRBV20-1 and TRBJ2-7; possibly TRBD1 for D (6 bases). This CDR3 has 17 residues. Trimming cost V 1 base and J 0 bases, with 19 bases left between them. CDR1 and CDR2 from the germline V gene are DFQATT and SNEGSKA (reference sequence). Written as DNA, the CDR3 is TGCAGTGCTAGAGGAGGGGGTCGGGGCGTCAGCTCCTACGAGCAGTACTTC. The encoded protein is CSARGGGRGVSSYEQYF.

In its sample, this clonotype was seen many times. The genes are TRBV19 and TRBJ2-7, with 7 bases lining up with TRBD1. The CDR3 length is 14 residues. CDR1 is LNHDA, CDR2 SQIVND, per germline (reference sequence). J was trimmed by 0 bases and V by 5 bases; bases with no gene match: 4. This chain's CDR3 is CASSSGQNSYEQYF. The CDR3 DNA is TGTGCCAGTAGTTCGGGACAGAACTCCTACGAGCAGTACTTC.

In this sample, this clonotype turned up many times. The chain joins TRBV2 to TRBJ1-1, with D hard to call. Germline CDR1 and CDR2: SNHLY and FYNNEI. The CDR3 covers 12 residues. Trimming took off 6 bases at V and 2 bases at J, with 7 bases between the two ends. CDR3 nucleotides: TGTGCCAGCAGGGAGTTCAACACTGAAGCTTTCTTT. It specifies CASREFNTEAFF.

The chain couples TRBV28 to TRBJ2-7; 9 bases fit TRBD1. The trim removed 6 bases at V and 6 bases at J, leaving 12 bases unmatched. The CDR3 totals 15 residues. Germline loops: CDR1 MDHEN, CDR2 SYDVKM. The CDR3 protein is CASRAPGTGLREQYF. CDR3 in DNA: TGTGCCAGCAGGGCCCCCGGGACAGGGTTGCGCGAGCAGTACTTC.